The sample holds a few counts of the clone carrying this TCR beta chain. V lost 7 bases and J lost 2, with 12 bases in between. CDR1 SQVTM and CDR2 ANQGSEA come from the germline V gene. There are 13 residues in the CDR3. The data are from a study of blood T cell repertoires in COVID-19. Study-wide context: Samples representing acute and convalescent COVID-19 were sourced from the United States, Italy and Spain. Sources were T cells, B-cell-depleted T cells, or PBMCs; the material itself was cDNA or gDNA.

Under the authors' procedure: Amplifying reference gene primers gave estimates of nucleated cell counts. The repertoire was sequenced with immunoSEQ multiplex PCR; TCRdb's copy has only in-frame clones and lacks some. V and J calls and clone size are those listed in that table; D and trimming were worked out from the DNA. Of more than 150,000 clones in the sample, around 80% were seen once. The chain couples TRBV29-1 to TRBJ1-5, with D possibly being TRBD1 (6 bases). The source is a woman at least 80 years old with active or convalescent COVID-19. The sequencing sample was made of peripheral blood. CDR3 nucleotide sequence: TGCAGCGGTAGCAGGGGACGCAATCAGCCCCAGCATTTT. Translated: CSGSRGRNQPQHF.